A single sample is the source of the 26 T cell receptor beta chains below, sequenced in a study of T cell responses to AZD1222 COVID-19 vaccine. Sequencing was performed with immunoSEQ multiplex PCR; in TCRdb, only in-frame clones are kept and a portion is missing. This table has 140,000 to 150,000 clones, 85% to 95% appearing once. The input for sequencing was peripheral blood, taken on day 0 of AZD1222 vaccination. These TCRs come from an adult in good health.

The rearrangement joins TRBV7-9 to TRBJ2-7, with TRBD1 matching over 7 bases. With 3 bases clipped from V and 2 bases from J, the junction kept 4 bases outside the gene matches. Germline V lookup: CDR1 SEHNR, CDR2 FQNEAQ (reference sequence). The CDR3 consists of 14 residues. CDR3: CASSFPGQTYEQYF. CDR3 sequence (DNA): TGTGCCAGCAGCTTCCCGGGACAGACCTACGAGCAGTACTTC. Full variable domain (missing parts from reference TRBV7-9 and TRBJ2-7): DTGVSQNPRHKITKRGQNVTFRCDPISEHNRLYWYRQTLGQGPEFLTYFQNEAQLEKSRLLSDRFSAERPKGSFSTLEIQRTEQGDSAMYLCASSFPGQTYEQYFGPGTRLTVT.

The chain employs TRBV5-1 and TRBJ2-1; 7 positions agree with TRBD2. The CDR3 consists of 15 residues. V trimming: 3 bases; J trimming: 4 bases; junction bases outside the gene matches: 7. Germline CDR1 and CDR2: SGHRS and YFSETQ. DNA of the CDR3: TGCGCCAGCAGCTCCAGCGGGGAGATATACAATGAGCAGTTCTTC. This sequence encodes CASSSSGEIYNEQFF.

As regards this clone: Other nucleotide sequences in the sample specify the same CDR3. V gene TRBV5-1 combines with J gene TRBJ2-1, with 9 bases that match TRBD2. This CDR3 has 14 amino acids. Losses at the gene ends were 5 bases for V and 4 bases for J; bases not matched to a gene: 4. Germline CDR1 SGHRS, CDR2 YFSETQ. The CDR3 is CASSGLAGYNEQFF. CDR3 in DNA: TGCGCCAGCAGTGGGCTAGCGGGGTACAATGAGCAGTTCTTC.

The rearrangement joins TRBV6-5 to TRBJ1-5; 9 bases agree with TRBD1. Germline V CDR1 and CDR2: MNHEY, SVGAGI. CDR3 length equals 15 residues. After removal of 6 bases from V and 7 bases from J, the junction contained 10 bases not matched to a gene. The CDR3 loop reads CASRQPGQGDQPQHF. The CDR3 nucleotides are TGTGCCAGCAGGCAACCGGGACAGGGTGACCAGCCCCAGCATTTT.

V is TRBV5-4 and J is TRBJ2-3; D is perhaps TRBD2 (5 bases). Germline CDR1 SGHNT, CDR2 YYREEE (reference sequence). The CDR3 has 12 residues. With 2 bases removed from V and 5 bases from J, the gap between germline ends came to 6 bases. The CDR3 protein is CASSFSGDTQYF. CDR3 nucleotide sequence: TGTGCCAGCAGCTTCAGCGGAGATACGCAGTATTTT.

The V call is TRBV18, the J call TRBJ2-5; 8 nucleotides agree with TRBD2. Germline CDR1 is KGHSH and CDR2 is LQKENI. Losses at the gene ends were 6 bases for V and 3 bases for J; bases not matched to a gene: 12. This CDR3 spans 16 amino acids. CDR3 nucleotide sequence: TGTGCCAGCTCGCCTGTCGTCAGTAGCGGGAAAGAGACCCAGTACTTC. Its protein is CASSPVVSSGKETQYF.

This sequence joins TRBV5-1 and TRBJ1-6; 8 nucleotides agree with TRBD1. This CDR3 spans 15 amino acids. The trim removed 0 bases at V and 8 bases at J, leaving 4 bases unmatched. Germline-derived CDR1 and CDR2 are SGHRS and YFSETQ. CDR3 loop: CASSLGGQEYSPLHF. The DNA for the CDR3 is TGCGCCAGCAGCTTGGGGGGACAGGAATATTCACCCCTCCACTTT.

The chain links TRBV25-1 to TRBJ1-2; 8 bases align to TRBD1. This CDR3 is 14 amino acids long. Germline trimming cut 1 base from V and 4 bases from J; bases unmatched to any gene: 2. CDR1 and CDR2 (germline): MGHDK, SYGVNS. CDR3 region: CASSESGTGYGYTF. The CDR3 DNA follows: TGTGCCAGCAGTGAATCCGGGACAGGCTATGGCTACACCTTC.

V and J are TRBV7-9 and TRBJ1-2; tentative D call: TRBD1 (5 bases). V was clipped by 4 bases and J by 5 bases, with 14 bases between them. The CDR3 is 14 amino acids. Per germline, CDR1 SEHNR and CDR2 FQNEAQ (reference sequence). In DNA form, the CDR3 reads TGTGCCAGCAGCTCCGGGACGGGAAATTATGGCTACACCTTC. Encoded protein: CASSSGTGNYGYTF.

The chain is built from TRBV5-6 and TRBJ2-6, with unresolved D. The V end lost 4 bases, the J end lost 1 base, and 12 bases lay between the germline ends. The germline V gene has CDR1 SGHDT and CDR2 YYEEEE. The CDR3 is 16 amino acids. Written as DNA, the CDR3 is TGTGCCAGCAGCCTGTACAGAGAGTCTGGGGCCAACGTCCTGACTTTC. Translated, it gives CASSLYRESGANVLTF. Looking up the rest from reference TRBV5-6 and TRBJ2-6 gives the full variable domain: DAGVTQSPTHLIKTRGQQVTLRCSPKSGHDTVSWYQQALGQGPQFIFQYYEEEERQRGNFPDRFSGHQFPNYSSELNVNALLLGDSALYLCASSLYRESGANVLTFGAGSRLTVL.

This clone turned up a few times. The gene calls are TRBV20-1 and TRBJ1-3; D unclear. CDR1 is DFQATT, CDR2 SNEGSKA, per germline (reference sequence). The V and J ends lost 3 bases and 1 base respectively, with 10 bases between them. The CDR3 has 14 amino acids. The CDR3, as DNA: TGCAGTGCTAGTACACAGAAGTCTGGAAACACCATATATTTT. Translated, it gives CSASTQKSGNTIYF.

This clone was found once. The rearrangement uses TRBV12-3 or TRBV12-4 and TRBJ2-1; D remains unclear. The V gene lost 3 bases and the J gene lost 9 bases, with 9 bases spanning the gap. The length of the CDR3 is 12 residues. The CDR3 DNA is TGTGCCAGCAGTTTGGGTGGGGTTGAGCAGTTCTTC. It specifies CASSLGGVEQFF.

J is TRBJ2-2 and V is TRBV7-6; 13 positions match TRBD2. CDR1 is SGHVS and CDR2 is FNYEAQ in the germline V gene. CDR3 length equals 18 residues. V lost 1 base and J lost 5; bases outside the gene matches: 7. The CDR3 region is CASSLGGLAGQGTGELFF. The DNA for the CDR3 is TGTGCCAGCAGCTTAGGGGGACTAGCGGGACAGGGGACCGGGGAGCTGTTTTTT.

The J gene is TRBJ1-5, the V gene TRBV19; D perhaps matches TRBD1 (6 bases). This CDR3 spans 16 amino acids. CDR1 and CDR2 (germline): LNHDA, SQIVND (reference sequence). The V and J ends lost 3 bases and 3 bases respectively, with 15 bases between them. CDR3 DNA sequence: TGTGCCAGTAGTATGGGGGGGGCTGTCGTCAATCAGCCCCAGCATTTT. It codes for CASSMGGAVVNQPQHF.

This rearrangement joins TRBV7-3 to TRBJ2-5; D is undetermined. Between the trimmed V and J ends, which lost 5 bases and 4 bases, there was a span of 11 bases. The germline V gene has CDR1 SGHTA and CDR2 FQGTGA. The CDR3 covers 13 residues. CDR3 DNA: TGTGCCAGCAGCCCCCTGGGCGGAGAGACCCAGTACTTC. Protein sequence: CASSPLGGETQYF.

J is TRBJ1-1 and V is TRBV19, with D hard to call. This CDR3 comprises 15 residues. The V and J ends lost 0 bases and 1 base respectively, with 9 bases between them. Germline V gene sequence: CDR1 LNHDA, CDR2 SQIVND (reference sequence). The CDR3 sequence is CASSIDPRQNTEAFF. As DNA, the CDR3 is TGTGCCAGTAGTATAGATCCCAGGCAGAACACTGAAGCTTTCTTT.

This chain uses TRBV5-1 with TRBJ2-1, with 7 positions matching TRBD1. Germline CDR1 and CDR2: SGHRS and YFSETQ. The CDR3 length is 16 residues. With V trimmed by 5 bases and J by 0 bases, 8 bases remained unmatched. In nucleotides, the CDR3 is TGCGCCAGCAGAGACCGACAGGGAAACTCCTACAATGAGCAGTTCTTC. This sequence encodes CASRDRQGNSYNEQFF.

This sequence joins TRBV5-1 and TRBJ1-6; maybe TRBD1 (6 bases). Germline V lookup: CDR1 SGHRS, CDR2 YFSETQ. CDR3 length equals 15 residues. V lost 0 bases and J lost 10, with 14 bases in between. CDR3 in amino acids: CASSLEQGMGSPLHF. In nucleotides, the CDR3 is TGCGCCAGCAGCTTGGAACAGGGTATGGGATCACCCCTCCACTTT.

This clone occurred once. The chain has TRBV19 and TRBJ2-7; TRBD1 matches at 8 bases. Trimming cost V 9 bases and J 2 bases; bases outside gene matches: 9. This CDR3 has 14 amino acids. CDR1 LNHDA and CDR2 SQIVND come from the germline V gene (reference sequence). The CDR3 region is CASRTGYFPYEQYF. CDR3 nucleotides: TGTGCCAGCAGGACAGGGTACTTCCCCTACGAGCAGTACTTC.

This sequence joins TRBV10-3 and TRBJ1-1, with 9 bases that match TRBD1. The V segment lost 6 bases and the J segment 4 bases; nucleotides outside the gene matches: 6. The CDR3 loop spans 14 amino acids. The V gene's germline CDR1 is ENHRY and CDR2 SYGVKD. The CDR3 spells CAISGTGSGTEAFF. The CDR3 DNA is TGTGCCATCAGCGGGACAGGGTCGGGCACTGAAGCTTTCTTT.

The rearrangement joins TRBV25-1 to TRBJ1-1; D is uncertain. This CDR3 spans 13 amino acids. The V and J ends lost 5 bases and 1 base respectively, with 8 bases between them. Germline V gene lookup returns CDR1 MGHDK and CDR2 SYGVNS. The CDR3 sequence is CASSYSRNTEAFF. CDR3 in DNA: TGTGCCAGCAGTTACAGTCGGAACACTGAAGCTTTCTTT.

In this sample, this clone turned up once. In nucleotides, the CDR3 is TGTGCCAGTAGTGTTACTATCCCCCCGGCGGAGCAGTTCTTC. Its translation: CASSVTIPPAEQFF. V gene TRBV19 combines with J gene TRBJ2-1; unclear D gene. This CDR3 is 14 amino acids long. V lost 5 bases to trimming and J lost 10 bases, with 18 bases between them. CDR1 and CDR2 from the germline V gene are LNHDA and SQIVND (reference sequence).

The chain uses TRBV5-1 and TRBJ2-7; maybe TRBD2 (6 bases). The CDR3 spans 16 residues. CDR1 and CDR2 from the germline V gene are SGHRS and YFSETQ. Trimming removed 0 bases from V and 7 bases from J, with 20 bases in between. CDR3 bases: TGCGCCAGCAGCTTGGCGTTCGTAGCGGACCCTAGAGAGCAGTACTTC. Translating it yields CASSLAFVADPREQYF.

The chain joins TRBV27 to TRBJ1-5; 7 nucleotides line up with TRBD1. V shed 3 bases and J 9 bases; nucleotides not matched to a gene: 17. The CDR3 sequence is 17 residues long. The germline V gene has CDR1 MNHEY and CDR2 SMNVEV (reference sequence). In DNA, the CDR3 is TGTGCCAGCAGTTTCCTTACTACCGACAGGGACCCTCGGCCCCAGCATTTT. Protein product: CASSFLTTDRDPRPQHF.

The rearrangement links TRBV28 to TRBJ1-2; D call uncertain. V was cut by 6 bases and J by 8 bases, with 19 bases left in between. This CDR3 spans 14 amino acids. CDR1 is MDHEN, CDR2 SYDVKM, per germline. The CDR3 reads CASRAGHKEWGYTF. CDR3 coding DNA: TGTGCCAGCAGAGCCGGCCACAAGGAATGGGGCTACACCTTC.

The chain recombines TRBV10-2 with TRBJ1-1; no reliable D call. CDR1 and CDR2 from the germline V gene are WSHSY and SAAADI. CDR3 length: 14 amino acids. The V end lost 0 bases, the J end lost 5 bases, and 10 bases lay between the germline ends. CDR3 residues: CASSESGEWTEAFF. As DNA, the CDR3 is TGCGCCAGCAGTGAGTCGGGCGAGTGGACTGAAGCTTTCTTT.